The source of this T cell receptor (beta chain) is a study of immune evolution from preneoplasia to lung adenocarcinoma. Across the whole study: HLA loss of heterozygosity: roughly 6.6% AIS, about 15% MIA, over 30% ADC, none AAH.

The CDR3 spans 14 residues. Germline loops: CDR1 LNHDA, CDR2 SQIVND (reference sequence). V was pared by 10 bases and J by 0 bases, with 7 bases of the junction left unmatched. Premalignant or tumor cells were enriched by macro-dissection after pathologic assessment. Overall study findings and caveats: T cell clonality was higher in KRAS-mutant than EGFR-mutant or wild-type nodules. Normal lung had highest clonality; later lesions appeared denser, more diverse.

A single count supports this clone. Its matching antigen is unknown. Assay: immunoSEQ multiplex PCR; the TCRdb copy retains only in-frame clones and omits some. In the table there are approximately 10,000 clones, 70% to 80% of which are singletons. The chain combines TRBV19 with TRBJ1-1, with 8 bases identical to TRBD1. Sequences were obtained from FFPE minimally invasive lung adenocarcinoma tissue. The receptor was isolated from a donor older than 65 with lung adenocarcinoma. CDR3 DNA sequence: TGTGCCACCCGACAGGGGCCGATGAACACTGAAGCTTTCTTT. Translating gives CATRQGPMNTEAFF.